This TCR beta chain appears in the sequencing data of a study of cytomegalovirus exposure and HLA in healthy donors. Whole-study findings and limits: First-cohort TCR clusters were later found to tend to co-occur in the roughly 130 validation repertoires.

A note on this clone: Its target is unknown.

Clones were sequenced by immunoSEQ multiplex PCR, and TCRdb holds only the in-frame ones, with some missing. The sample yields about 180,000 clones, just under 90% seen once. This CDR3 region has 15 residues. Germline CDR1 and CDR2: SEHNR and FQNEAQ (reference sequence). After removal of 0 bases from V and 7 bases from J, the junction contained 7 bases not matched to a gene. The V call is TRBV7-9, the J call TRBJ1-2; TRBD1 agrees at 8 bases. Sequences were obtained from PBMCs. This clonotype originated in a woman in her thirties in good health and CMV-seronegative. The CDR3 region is CASSLAGQGAGGYTF. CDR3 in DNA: TGTGCCAGCAGCTTAGCGGGGCAGGGGGCTGGTGGCTACACCTTC. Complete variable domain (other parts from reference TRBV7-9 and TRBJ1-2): DTGVSQNPRHKITKRGQNVTFRCDPISEHNRLYWYRQTLGQGPEFLTYFQNEAQLEKSRLLSDRFSAERPKGSFSTLEIQRTEQGDSAMYLCASSLAGQGAGGYTFGSGTRLTVV.